Listed below are T cell receptor beta chains from one sample, sequenced in a study of blood T cell repertoires in COVID-19. The repertoire was sequenced with immunoSEQ multiplex PCR; TCRdb's copy has only in-frame clones and lacks some. The sample shows 400,000 to 550,000 clones, around 89% of them seen only once. Sequences were obtained from peripheral blood. The receptors stem from a woman aged 25 to 39 with acute or convalescent COVID-19. Each CDR3 is given with its conserved first and last residue. Each record gives: J gene, clone size, CDR3 length, V gene, D gene, CDR3 DNA, CDR3 protein. The D gene is left open where the match is weak. The size field is filled for only some rows; it gives once, few, many or a size class.

j_call: TRBJ1-4
clone_size: .
cdr3_length: 12
v_call: TRBV18
d_call: .
cdr3_nt: TGTGCCAGCTCACCGGAGGGGGAAAAACTGTTTTTT
cdr3_aa: CASSPEGEKLFF

j_call: TRBJ2-1
clone_size: .
cdr3_length: 16
v_call: TRBV12-5
d_call: TRBD2
cdr3_nt: TGTGCTAGTGGTTTGGTAACTAGCGGGGGGTCCACGGAGCAGTTCTTC
cdr3_aa: CASGLVTSGGSTEQFF

j_call: TRBJ1-4
clone_size: .
cdr3_length: 13
v_call: TRBV4-1
d_call: .
cdr3_nt: TGCGCCAGCAGCCTCCCGGGGAGTCGGGAACTGTTTTTT
cdr3_aa: CASSLPGSRELFF

j_call: TRBJ2-7
clone_size: .
cdr3_length: 14
v_call: TRBV4-2
d_call: TRBD1
cdr3_nt: TGTGCCAGCAGCCCCGGACAGGCTTCCTACGAGCAGTACTTC
cdr3_aa: CASSPGQASYEQYF

j_call: TRBJ2-7
clone_size: .
cdr3_length: 16
v_call: TRBV7-6
d_call: TRBD1
cdr3_nt: TGTGCCAGCAGCTTTTCTCCATGGACAGGGGGCTACGAGCAGTACTTC
cdr3_aa: CASSFSPWTGGYEQYF

j_call: TRBJ2-1
clone_size: .
cdr3_length: 15
v_call: TRBV5-1
d_call: TRBD2
cdr3_nt: TGCGCCAGCAGTTTCGGGACTAGCGGCTACAATGAGCAGTTCTTC
cdr3_aa: CASSFGTSGYNEQFF

j_call: TRBJ2-3
clone_size: .
cdr3_length: 12
v_call: TRBV2
d_call: .
cdr3_nt: TGTGCCAGCAGAGCAAGCACAGATACGCAGTATTTT
cdr3_aa: CASRASTDTQYF

j_call: TRBJ2-2
clone_size: .
cdr3_length: 15
v_call: TRBV4-1
d_call: .
cdr3_nt: TGCGCCAGCAGCCAAGGAGTGGTGAGAACCGGGGAGCTGTTTTTT
cdr3_aa: CASSQGVVRTGELFF

j_call: TRBJ2-3
clone_size: .
cdr3_length: 19
v_call: TRBV11-2
d_call: TRBD2
cdr3_nt: TGTGCCAGCAGCTTCAACCCCGGAGCCGCGGGGGGGCGCACAGATACGCAGTATTTT
cdr3_aa: CASSFNPGAAGGRTDTQYF

j_call: TRBJ2-1
clone_size: .
cdr3_length: 13
v_call: TRBV2
d_call: TRBD1
cdr3_nt: TGTGCCAGCAGGGGGACAGGGGCCTTGGAGCAGTTCTTC
cdr3_aa: CASRGTGALEQFF

j_call: TRBJ2-1
clone_size: .
cdr3_length: 16
v_call: TRBV7-3
d_call: TRBD2
cdr3_nt: TGTGCCAGCAGCCCCGGACTAGCGGGGGCTTACAATGAGCAGTTCTTC
cdr3_aa: CASSPGLAGAYNEQFF

j_call: TRBJ2-3
clone_size: .
cdr3_length: 17
v_call: TRBV11-2
d_call: TRBD2
cdr3_nt: TGTGCCAGCAGCCAAGGGACTAGCGGGACGCACACAGATACGCAGTATTTT
cdr3_aa: CASSQGTSGTHTDTQYF

j_call: TRBJ2-7
clone_size: .
cdr3_length: 11
v_call: TRBV6-5
d_call: .
cdr3_nt: TGTGCCAGCAGGGAGATTTTCGAGCAGTACTTC
cdr3_aa: CASREIFEQYF

j_call: TRBJ2-5
clone_size: .
cdr3_length: 16
v_call: TRBV14
d_call: .
cdr3_nt: TGTGCCAGCAGCCAATTAAACTCACGAGGGCGAGAGACCCAGTACTTC
cdr3_aa: CASSQLNSRGRETQYF

j_call: TRBJ2-7
clone_size: .
cdr3_length: 14
v_call: TRBV5-1
d_call: .
cdr3_nt: TGCGCCAGCAGCAGAACGACAAGCTCCTACGAGCAGTACTTC
cdr3_aa: CASSRTTSSYEQYF

j_call: TRBJ2-3
clone_size: .
cdr3_length: 14
v_call: TRBV28
d_call: .
cdr3_nt: TGTGCCAGCAGTCGACTGAGGGGGGGGGATACGCAGTATTTT
cdr3_aa: CASSRLRGGDTQYF

j_call: TRBJ1-2
clone_size: .
cdr3_length: 14
v_call: TRBV7-9
d_call: TRBD1
cdr3_nt: TGTGCCAGCAGCTTAACAGGGGCCGGCCTTGGCTACACCTTC
cdr3_aa: CASSLTGAGLGYTF

j_call: TRBJ2-2
clone_size: .
cdr3_length: 14
v_call: TRBV4-1
d_call: TRBD2
cdr3_nt: TGCGCCAGCAGCCAGTCGGGGGGGGGCGGGGAGCTGTTTTTT
cdr3_aa: CASSQSGGGGELFF

j_call: TRBJ1-1
clone_size: .
cdr3_length: 14
v_call: TRBV2
d_call: .
cdr3_nt: TGTGCCAGCAGAATACCGGACTCCAACACTGAAGCTTTCTTT
cdr3_aa: CASRIPDSNTEAFF

j_call: TRBJ2-3
clone_size: .
cdr3_length: 15
v_call: TRBV19
d_call: TRBD1
cdr3_nt: TGTGCCAGTATCGACCAGGGGGCTGGCACAGATACGCAGTATTTT
cdr3_aa: CASIDQGAGTDTQYF

j_call: TRBJ2-7
clone_size: once
cdr3_length: 12
v_call: TRBV11-2
d_call: .
cdr3_nt: TGTGCCAGCAGACCGTCGGCCTACGAGCAGTACTTC
cdr3_aa: CASRPSAYEQYF

j_call: TRBJ2-5
clone_size: .
cdr3_length: 15
v_call: TRBV11-2
d_call: TRBD2
cdr3_nt: TGTGCCAGCAGCACAAGACTAGCGGTCATAGGGACCCAGTACTTC
cdr3_aa: CASSTRLAVIGTQYF

j_call: TRBJ1-1
clone_size: .
cdr3_length: 12
v_call: TRBV2
d_call: .
cdr3_nt: TGTGCCAGCAGTGTAGTGAACACTGAAGCTTTCTTT
cdr3_aa: CASSVVNTEAFF